This paragraph covers one T cell receptor (beta chain) sequence. Its target is unknown. TCRdb keeps only in-frame clones here, not all; method: immunoSEQ multiplex PCR. The data contain tens of thousands of clones, almost 98% of them singletons. With 2 bases removed from V and 0 bases from J, the gap between germline ends came to 16 bases. There are 17 residues in the CDR3. The germline gives CDR1 LGHNA, CDR2 YNFKEQ. The data were taken from a study of B cell selection in AIRE deficiency. The study, taken as a whole, reports: Shared Treg sequences had shorter CDR3s, biased toward rearrangements with few non-templated insertions. Healthy Tconv contained about 37% of shared healthy Treg sequences; only TCRbeta sequenced. Of 3,000 to 4,000 shared Treg TCRbeta sequences, around 30% were healthy-donor-only and just under 9.5% patient-only. About 28% of healthy-shared Treg sequences were found among patient Tconv cells.

Sorting defined conventional CD4 T cells as CD4+CD127+. The sample comprised conventional CD4+ T cells sorted from PBMCs. The chain recombines TRBV4-2 with TRBJ1-1, with a weak D call TRBD1 (5 bases). The TCR sequence derives from a human donor with AIRE deficiency. The CDR3 bases are TGTGCCAGCAGCCAACCTACAGGTCTTGGGATGAACACTGAAGCTTTCTTT. It translates to CASSQPTGLGMNTEAFF.